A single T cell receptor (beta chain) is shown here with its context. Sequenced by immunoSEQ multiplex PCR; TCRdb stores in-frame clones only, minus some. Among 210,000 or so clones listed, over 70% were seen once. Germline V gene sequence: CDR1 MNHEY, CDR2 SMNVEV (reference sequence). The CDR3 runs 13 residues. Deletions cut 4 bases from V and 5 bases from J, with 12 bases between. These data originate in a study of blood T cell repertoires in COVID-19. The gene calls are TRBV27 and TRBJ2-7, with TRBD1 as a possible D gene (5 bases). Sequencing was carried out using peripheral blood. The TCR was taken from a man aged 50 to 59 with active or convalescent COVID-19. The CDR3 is CASSSTGAHEQYF. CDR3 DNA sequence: TGTGCCAGCAGTTCAACAGGAGCCCACGAGCAGTACTTC.